Shown below are 28 T cell receptor beta chains from a single sample sequenced in a study of CD8 T cells in Susac syndrome. Roughly 0.45 to 1 ug RNA was reverse transcribed with random hexamers. TCRdb passed the immunoSEQ multiplex PCR reads through MiXCR, listing each CDR3 protein once. The sample contains around 280,000 distinct CDR3 sequences, roughly 85% of which appear only once. The source material was CD8+ T cells from PBMCs. All receptors come from a human donor with multiple sclerosis.

The gene calls are TRBV25-1 and TRBJ1-1, with D unresolved. This CDR3 spans 14 amino acids. The germline CDR1 and CDR2 sequences are MGHDK and SYGVNS. Trimming pared 2 bases from V and 4 bases from J, leaving 11 bases between. CDR3 sequence reads: CASSEDGLSTEAFF. The CDR3 DNA reads as TGTGCCAGCAGTGAAGACGGGTTGAGCACTGAAGCTTTCTTT.

The sample holds a few counts of this clonotype. The chain couples TRBV27 to TRBJ1-4, with TRBD1 matching over 7 bases. The germline V gene has CDR1 MNHEY and CDR2 SMNVEV (reference sequence). The CDR3 is 19 residues long. J was trimmed by 4 bases and V by 5 bases; bases with no gene match: 19. DNA for the CDR3: TGTGCCAGCAGTATTCTCGCGTCAATTGGGACAGCTTTTAATGAAAAACTGTTTTTT. Translating it yields CASSILASIGTAFNEKLFF.

The rearrangement uses TRBV27 and TRBJ1-1, with D perhaps TRBD1 (6 bases). Trimming removed 5 bases at V and 2 bases at J, with 12 bases between. Germline V gives CDR1 MNHEY, CDR2 SMNVEV (reference sequence). This CDR3 is 14 amino acids long. The CDR3 here is CASSHGTPNTEAFF. In DNA, the CDR3 is TGTGCCAGCAGTCATGGGACACCAAACACTGAAGCTTTCTTT.

A word on this clonotype: Without the conserved terminal phenylalanine or tryptophan, this CDR3 likely stems from a read error. The chain combines TRBV28 with TRBJ2-5, with a tentative D call TRBD1 (6 bases). The CDR3 loop spans 16 amino acids. CDR1 is MDHEN and CDR2 is SYDVKM in the germline V gene. V was cut by 5 bases and J by 0 bases, with 16 bases left in between. The CDR3 nucleotides are TGTGCCAGCAGTACCGGACAGCCGGCGAACCAAGAGACCCAGTACCTC. Residues: CASSTGQPANQETQYL.

The chain couples TRBV15 to TRBJ1-4; no clear D gene. Germline V gene sequence: CDR1 LNHNV, CDR2 YYDKDF (reference sequence). Trimming shortened V by 6 bases and J by 0 bases, and 8 bases separated the two germline ends. CDR3 length: 14 amino acids. The CDR3 nucleotides read TGTGCCACCAGGGAGTCTGCAACTAATGAAAAACTGTTTTTT. It specifies CATRESATNEKLFF.

The genes are TRBV20-1 and TRBJ2-7, with D maybe TRBD1 (5 bases). V gave up 3 bases and J gave up 3 bases, with 6 bases separating them. CDR3 length equals 11 residues. The germline V gene has CDR1 DFQATT and CDR2 SNEGSKA (reference sequence). Written as DNA, the CDR3 is TGCAGTGCTAGGGGGCTCTACGAGCAGTACTTC. As protein: CSARGLYEQYF.

The rearrangement links TRBV25-1 to TRBJ2-4, with 10 positions matching TRBD2. The CDR3 is 14 residues long. Trimming removed 5 bases from V and 9 bases from J; junction bases left unmatched: 7. Germline assignment: CDR1 MGHDK and CDR2 SYGVNS. The CDR3, as DNA: TGTGCCAGCAGTAGAGCGGGAGGGCTTGGCATTCAGTACTTC. It yields the protein CASSRAGGLGIQYF.

The V call is TRBV20-1, the J call TRBJ1-4; D perhaps matches TRBD1 (5 bases). The V gene's germline CDR1 is DFQATT and CDR2 SNEGSKA (reference sequence). Trimming took off 1 base at V and 3 bases at J, with 15 bases between the two ends. The CDR3 consists of 16 residues. DNA for the CDR3: TGCAGTGCTAGAGTGAGGGTGGGGCCGCCTAATGAAAAACTGTTTTTT. Protein product: CSARVRVGPPNEKLFF.

The V call is TRBV7-2, the J call TRBJ1-5; 10 positions match TRBD1. This CDR3 contains 15 residues. Germline-derived CDR1 and CDR2 are SGHTA and FQGNSA. Trimming took 5 bases from V and 5 from J; bases not matched to a gene: 6. The CDR3, as DNA: TGTGCCAGCAGCCTTCGACAGGGGGCCGATCAGCCCCAGCATTTT. Translating it yields CASSLRQGADQPQHF.

The CDR3 reads CASSLRLHSAGANVLTF. The DNA for the CDR3 is TGTGCCAGCAGCCTACGACTCCATTCGGCTGGGGCCAACGTCCTGACTTTC. The V gene is TRBV9, the J gene TRBJ2-6, with unresolved D. This CDR3 has 17 residues. Germline CDR1 SGDLS, CDR2 YYNGEE. The V end was cut by 4 bases, the J end by 2 bases, with 16 bases between.

The chain carries TRBV15 and TRBJ1-3; D call uncertain. This CDR3 spans 15 amino acids. The germline V and J ends were trimmed by 6 bases and 0 bases, with 12 bases remaining between them. Germline CDR1 is LNHNV and CDR2 is YYDKDF (reference sequence). The CDR3 nucleotides read TGTGCCACCAGTTCTCCGCCCTACTCTGGAAACACCATATATTTT. Translated, it gives CATSSPPYSGNTIYF.

This sequence joins TRBV4-1 and TRBJ1-5; TRBD1 aligns across 9 bases. The CDR3 consists of 13 residues. Germline V gene lookup returns CDR1 MGHRA and CDR2 YSYEKL. V lost 6 bases and J lost 12; bases outside the gene matches: 9. The CDR3 sequence is CASSPAGTGLQHF. CDR3 nucleotides: TGCGCCAGCAGTCCGGCCGGGACAGGGCTCCAGCATTTT.

V usage is TRBV27 and J usage is TRBJ2-5, with D tentatively TRBD1 or TRBD2 (5 bases each). Germline V CDR1 and CDR2: MNHEY, SMNVEV (reference sequence). Trimming cost V 0 bases and J 4 bases, with 18 bases left between them. The CDR3 extends over 17 amino acids. CDR3 protein: CASSLSRMMGVVETQYF. For the CDR3, the DNA is TGTGCCAGCAGTTTATCGAGAATGATGGGGGTGGTAGAGACCCAGTACTTC.

This sequence joins TRBV4-1 and TRBJ2-7; no clear D. The CDR3 has 14 residues. Trimming took 1 base from V and 0 from J, leaving 7 bases between them. Germline V gene sequence: CDR1 MGHRA, CDR2 YSYEKL. CDR3 loop: CASSQAAGSYEQYF. DNA of the CDR3: TGCGCCAGCAGCCAAGCAGCAGGCTCCTACGAGCAGTACTTC.

The chain joins TRBV11-3 to TRBJ2-2, with 7 bases that match TRBD1. Trimming took 6 bases from V and 3 from J; bases not matched to a gene: 10. CDR1 SGHNT and CDR2 YENEEA come from the germline V gene. The CDR3 is 16 amino acids. The CDR3 loop reads CASSTSQGRYTGELFF. In DNA form, the CDR3 reads TGTGCCAGCAGTACCTCACAGGGGCGGTACACCGGGGAGCTGTTTTTT.

The CDR3 protein is CASSSTSGTTYNEQFF. The CDR3 bases are TGTGCCAGCAGCTCGACTAGCGGGACGACCTACAATGAGCAGTTCTTC. The genes are TRBV11-2 and TRBJ2-1, with TRBD2 identical over 11 bases. The CDR3 totals 16 residues. V lost 4 bases to trimming and J lost 2 bases; unmatched junction nucleotides: 4. Per germline, CDR1 SGHAT and CDR2 FQNNGV.

This clonotype has only a few counts. The rearrangement links TRBV10-3 to TRBJ2-7, with D possibly matching TRBD2 (6 bases). The CDR3 loop spans 12 amino acids. V lost 8 bases to trimming and J lost 4 bases, with 12 bases between them. In germline, CDR1 is ENHRY, CDR2 SYGVKD. The CDR3 spells CAIEGGVYEQYF. CDR3 DNA: TGTGCCATCGAGGGAGGCGTGTACGAGCAGTACTTC.

V gene TRBV20-1 combines with J gene TRBJ2-7; no clear D gene. Trimming removed 3 bases from V and 3 bases from J, with 9 bases in between. Germline CDR1 and CDR2: DFQATT and SNEGSKA (reference sequence). The CDR3 covers 12 residues. CDR3 loop: CSASTENYEQYF. The CDR3 bases are TGCAGTGCTAGCACTGAGAACTACGAGCAGTACTTC.

The rearrangement links TRBV27 to TRBJ2-1; 11 nucleotides agree with TRBD2. Germline CDR1 and CDR2: MNHEY and SMNVEV (reference sequence). With 5 bases clipped from V and 5 bases from J, the junction kept 11 bases outside the gene matches. The CDR3 is made up of 17 amino acids. CDR3 bases: TGTGCCAGCAGTCCCCAACAGACTAGCGGGGCTAACAATGAGCAGTTCTTC. Protein: CASSPQQTSGANNEQFF.

The chain employs TRBV4-1 and TRBJ2-3; D unresolved. Trimming took off 4 bases at V and 6 bases at J, with 11 bases between the two ends. The CDR3 is 13 amino acids. The V gene's germline CDR1 is MGHRA and CDR2 YSYEKL. CDR3: CASSRVFGDTQYF. The DNA for the CDR3 is TGCGCCAGCAGCCGAGTGTTCGGTGATACGCAGTATTTT.

This clonotype was seen more than once but under ten times. J is TRBJ2-7 and V is TRBV20-1, with a weak D call TRBD1 (6 bases). V was cut by 1 base and J by 3 bases, with 10 bases left in between. Germline V gives CDR1 DFQATT, CDR2 SNEGSKA (reference sequence). The CDR3 length is 13 residues. CDR3 amino acids: CSARGQADYEQYF. In DNA form, the CDR3 reads TGCAGTGCTAGAGGACAGGCCGACTACGAGCAGTACTTC.

The chain carries TRBV7-9 and TRBJ2-7; D gene unclear. Between the trimmed V and J ends, which lost 3 bases and 0 bases, there was a span of 3 bases. The CDR3 is 12 amino acids. Germline loops: CDR1 SEHNR, CDR2 FQNEAQ (reference sequence). CDR3 loop: CASSFRSYEQYF. The CDR3 nucleotides are TGTGCCAGCAGCTTTCGCTCCTACGAGCAGTACTTC. Looking up the rest from reference TRBV7-9 and TRBJ2-7 gives the full variable domain: DTGVSQNPRHKITKRGQNVTFRCDPISEHNRLYWYRQTLGQGPEFLTYFQNEAQLEKSRLLSDRFSAERPKGSFSTLEIQRTEQGDSAMYLCASSFRSYEQYFGPGTRLTVT.

This clonotype was counted a single time. This sequence joins TRBV27 and TRBJ2-5, with a tentative D call TRBD1 (6 bases). V was cut by 7 bases and J by 5 bases, with 20 bases left in between. From germline, CDR1 is MNHEY and CDR2 SMNVEV (reference sequence). The CDR3 is 15 residues long. The CDR3, as DNA: TGTGCCAGCAATGCCAGGGGTCCGCGGACGGAGACCCAGTACTTC. Residues: CASNARGPRTETQYF.

The genes are TRBV12-3 or TRBV12-4 and TRBJ1-5, with D perhaps matching TRBD1 (6 bases). The V end lost 2 bases, the J end lost 7 bases, and 15 bases lay between the germline ends. This CDR3 is 15 amino acids long. CDR3 sequence: CASSLFPRGEQPQHF. For the CDR3, the DNA is TGTGCCAGCAGTTTATTCCCCAGGGGAGAGCAGCCCCAGCATTTT.

The V call is TRBV5-1, the J call TRBJ2-1; 10 bases are shared with TRBD2. The CDR3 covers 15 residues. V was pared by 5 bases and J by 6 bases, with 8 bases of the junction left unmatched. Per germline, CDR1 SGHRS and CDR2 YFSETQ. CDR3 coding DNA: TGCGCCAGCAGTGGGCAGCGGGAGGGGGGCAATGAGCAGTTCTTC. This encodes CASSGQREGGNEQFF.

This rearrangement joins TRBV12-3 or TRBV12-4 to TRBJ2-5; TRBD2 might be the D (5 bases). Trimming removed 5 bases from V and 6 bases from J, with 16 bases in between. There are 14 residues in the CDR3. The CDR3 spells CASSPTDGEKTQYF. The CDR3 DNA is TGTGCCAGCAGTCCCACGGATGGGGAGAAGACCCAGTACTTC.

The genes are TRBV27 and TRBJ2-1, with D unresolved. V dropped 6 bases and J dropped 0 bases, with 15 bases sitting between them. CDR3 length equals 16 residues. CDR1 is MNHEY and CDR2 is SMNVEV in the germline V gene (reference sequence). The DNA for the CDR3 is TGTGCCAGCAGCAAAACTGTCGATAGCTCCTACAATGAGCAGTTCTTC. Translating it yields CASSKTVDSSYNEQFF.

V gene TRBV5-1 combines with J gene TRBJ2-1; 14 positions match TRBD2. Germline lookup yields CDR1 SGHRS and CDR2 YFSETQ. The trim removed 6 bases at V and 4 bases at J, leaving 9 bases unmatched. The CDR3 is made up of 17 amino acids. The CDR3 DNA is TGCGCCAGCACCTGGACTAGCGGGAGGAGCAGTTACAATGAGCAGTTCTTC. This codes for CASTWTSGRSSYNEQFF.